The subject of this entry is one T cell receptor (beta chain). Amplification yielded TCR beta CDR3 regions, with RNA transcripts as the source. Carried out on the TCR CDR3, a first-round RT-PCR used the HTBI primer set. TCRdb redid the calling of the multiplex PCR reads with MiXCR, one entry per CDR3 protein. This sample yields about 300,000 distinct CDR3 sequences, of which around a fifth are seen a single time; under 40% belongs to the top ten. This CDR3 is 16 amino acids long. CDR1 is MNHEY and CDR2 is SVGEGT in the germline V gene. With 2 bases clipped from V and 0 bases from J, the junction kept 4 bases outside the gene matches. This record comes from a study of T cells in Graves' hyperthyroidism and ophthalmopathy.

The chain carries TRBV6-2 or TRBV6-3 and TRBJ1-5; TRBD1 agrees at 7 bases. The sequence derives from a man between 50 and 59 years old with Graves' ophthalmopathy. Material: blood. The CDR3 region has the DNA TGTGCCAGCAGTTACGGGACAGAATATAGCAATCAGCCCCAGCATTTT. This gives the protein CASSYGTEYSNQPQHF.